This is a list of T cell receptor beta chains from one sample in a study of T-cell memory formation after mild COVID-19. TCRdb ran MiXCR on the 5' RACE reads and lists one entry per CDR3 protein. Here the sample spans more than 300,000 distinct CDR3 sequences, 12% to 15% being singletons. Input material: PBMCs or a T cell subset sorted from them (not recorded which). The receptors here all came from a man younger than 30 who had mild COVID-19 (a few samples of this study predate the infection). Cell type and time point are not known. CDR3s include the opening cysteine and the closing phenylalanine or tryptophan. The order of the fields is CDR3 protein, CDR3 DNA, clone size, J gene, V gene, D gene. The D gene is left open where the match is weak. Expanded clones are given a class, and other clones once, few, many or no size at all.

cdr3_aa: CASSQDRDRGPDNTGELFF
cdr3_nt: TGCGCCAGCAGCCAAGACCGGGACAGGGGGCCCGATAACACCGGGGAGCTGTTTTTT
clone_size: .
j_call: TRBJ2-2
v_call: TRBV4-3
d_call: TRBD1

cdr3_aa: CASTPYNGGARDTQYF
cdr3_nt: TGTGCCAGCACCCCTTATAACGGGGGGGCACGAGATACGCAGTATTTT
clone_size: few
j_call: TRBJ2-3
v_call: TRBV7-2
d_call: TRBD2

cdr3_aa: CASSLSHRANEKLFF
cdr3_nt: TGTGCCAGCAGCTTATCCCACAGGGCTAATGAAAAACTGTTTTTT
clone_size: .
j_call: TRBJ1-4
v_call: TRBV7-2
d_call: .

cdr3_aa: CASCRDRLYGYTF
cdr3_nt: TGTGCCAGCTGCCGGGACAGGTTGTATGGCTACACCTTC
clone_size: once
j_call: TRBJ1-2
v_call: TRBV12-3/TRBV12-4
d_call: TRBD1

cdr3_aa: CASSLVTSGPGGTQYF
cdr3_nt: TGTGCCAGCAGCTTAGTTACTAGCGGCCCGGGCGGGACCCAGTACTTC
clone_size: few
j_call: TRBJ2-5
v_call: TRBV11-3
d_call: TRBD2

cdr3_aa: CASKTGGQPQHF
cdr3_nt: TGTGCCAGCAAGACAGGGGGTCAGCCCCAGCATTTT
clone_size: few
j_call: TRBJ1-5
v_call: TRBV2
d_call: TRBD1

cdr3_aa: CASSPASTGGNEQFF
cdr3_nt: TGTGCCAGCAGTCCGGCGTCGACAGGGGGAAATGAGCAGTTCTTC
clone_size: .
j_call: TRBJ2-1
v_call: TRBV28
d_call: TRBD1

cdr3_aa: CASSSRQYTDTQYF
cdr3_nt: TGTGCCAGCAGTTCCCGACAATACACAGATACGCAGTATTTT
clone_size: few
j_call: TRBJ2-3
v_call: TRBV6-5
d_call: .

cdr3_aa: CASSHGRPASNQPQHF
cdr3_nt: TGTGCCAGCAGTCATGGAAGGCCGGCTAGCAATCAGCCCCAGCATTTT
clone_size: .
j_call: TRBJ1-5
v_call: TRBV2
d_call: .

cdr3_aa: CASSRRNSIGTQYF
cdr3_nt: TGTGCCAGCAGCCGGAGGAACAGCATAGGGACCCAGTACTTC
clone_size: few
j_call: TRBJ2-5
v_call: TRBV9
d_call: .

cdr3_aa: CAIKNDRGDSNQPQHF
cdr3_nt: TGTGCCATCAAAAACGACAGGGGTGATAGCAATCAGCCCCAGCATTTT
clone_size: many
j_call: TRBJ1-5
v_call: TRBV10-3
d_call: TRBD1

cdr3_aa: CASSLEDLDSSETQYF
cdr3_nt: TGTGCCAGCAGCTTAGAAGATCTGGACAGTTCGGAGACCCAGTACTTC
clone_size: .
j_call: TRBJ2-5
v_call: TRBV7-8
d_call: .

cdr3_aa: CASSQSIYGYTF
cdr3_nt: TGTGCCAGCAGCCAGTCGATCTATGGCTACACCTTC
clone_size: few
j_call: TRBJ1-2
v_call: TRBV6-2/TRBV6-3
d_call: .

cdr3_aa: CASSYSREGTWTEAFF
cdr3_nt: TGTGCCAGCAGTTACTCGAGGGAGGGTACATGGACTGAAGCTTTCTTT
clone_size: .
j_call: TRBJ1-1
v_call: TRBV6-5
d_call: .

cdr3_aa: CSARDSAQGNYGYTF
cdr3_nt: TGCAGTGCTAGAGATTCGGCACAGGGGAACTATGGCTACACCTTC
clone_size: many
j_call: TRBJ1-2
v_call: TRBV20-1
d_call: TRBD1